Shown below are 25 T cell receptor beta chains from a single sample sequenced in a study of blood T cell repertoires in COVID-19 (dated by TCRdb to about 2020). Library preparation was by the immunoSEQ multiplex PCR assay. TCRdb stores this immuneACCESS table with in-frame sequences only. Part of the clones is absent; in the studies checked, under half of the shortfall reflects unresolved V genes, and no reason is known for the rest. The sample table lists about 55,000 clones, approximately 90% of them with a count of one. Of the sample, roughly 6.4% is held by the ten largest clones. Sequencing was performed on peripheral blood. Receptor source: a man aged 40-50 years with acute or convalescent COVID-19.

Only one count was recorded for this clone. CDR3 residues: CSVLGRVRSEQFF. CDR3 nucleotides: TGCAGCGTCTTGGGCAGGGTACGGAGTGAGCAGTTCTTC. The chain links TRBV29-1 to TRBJ2-1; TRBD1 might be the D (5 bases). Between the trimmed V and J ends, which lost 6 bases and 9 bases, there was a span of 18 bases. The CDR3 has 13 residues. Germline V gives CDR1 SQVTM, CDR2 ANQGSEA.

The J gene is TRBJ1-2, the V gene TRBV28, with TRBD1 matching 7 bases. Trimming cost V 1 base and J 4 bases; bases outside gene matches: 6. CDR1 is MDHEN and CDR2 is SYDVKM in the germline V gene. This CDR3 spans 15 amino acids. In DNA, the CDR3 is TGTGCCAGCAGTTTATTACAGGGGCCACTCTATGGCTACACCTTC. Protein product: CASSLLQGPLYGYTF.

The gene calls are TRBV7-3 and TRBJ2-1; 15 bases match TRBD2. CDR1 is SGHTA, CDR2 FQGTGA, per germline. The CDR3 spans 17 residues. Trimming removed 6 bases from V and 11 bases from J; junction bases left unmatched: 14. As DNA, the CDR3 is TGTGCCAGCAGTCTGGGACTAGCGGGAGGACCCCTGGTTAAGCAGTTCTTC. Its protein product is CASSLGLAGGPLVKQFF. Drawing the rest from reference TRBV7-3 and TRBJ2-1, the complete variable domain is GAGVSQTPSNKVTEKGKYVELRCDPISGHTALYWYRQSLGQGPEFLIYFQGTGAADDSGLPNDRFFAVRPEGSVSTLKIQRTERGDSAVYLCASSLGLAGGPLVKQFFGPGTRLTVL.

This clone was found once. This CDR3 is CASSLALRGTDTQYF. The CDR3 DNA reads TGCGCCAGCAGCTTGGCCTTGCGAGGGACAGATACGCAGTATTTT. V usage is TRBV5-1 and J usage is TRBJ2-3; maybe TRBD2 (5 bases). The CDR3 covers 15 residues. Germline V CDR1 and CDR2: SGHRS, YFSETQ. Trimming removed 0 bases at V and 3 bases at J, with 11 bases between.

The CDR3 is CASSSGLVGEQYF. The DNA of the CDR3 is TGTGCCAGTAGCAGCGGCCTTGTTGGTGAGCAGTACTTC. The J gene is TRBJ2-7, the V gene TRBV19; possible D gene TRBD2, 5 bases. CDR3 length: 13 residues. Germline V gene data show CDR1 as LNHDA and CDR2 as SQIVND (reference sequence). V was trimmed by 6 bases and J by 7 bases, leaving 16 bases between them.

The chain joins TRBV6-2 or TRBV6-3 to TRBJ1-2, with D possibly TRBD1 on 6 matching bases. Germline CDR1 is MNHEY and CDR2 is SVGEGT. The CDR3 runs 16 residues. The V and J ends lost 4 bases and 0 bases respectively, with 15 bases between them. CDR3 DNA: TGTGCCAGCAGTTCCCGAGGGGGAGTTCCTAACTATGGCTACACCTTC. Protein: CASSSRGGVPNYGYTF.

The chain has TRBV5-1 and TRBJ2-2; 14 bases align to TRBD2. V was clipped by 0 bases and J by 7 bases; unmatched bases: 8. Germline lookup yields CDR1 SGHRS and CDR2 YFSETQ. This CDR3 region has 18 residues. This chain's CDR3 is CASSLAPGLAGAGGELFF. CDR3 bases: TGCGCCAGCAGCTTGGCCCCGGGACTAGCGGGAGCAGGCGGGGAGCTGTTTTTT.

In its sample, this clone was seen once. The V gene is TRBV20-1, the J gene TRBJ2-5, with D tentatively TRBD2 (6 bases). This CDR3 has 11 amino acids. CDR1 and CDR2 (germline): DFQATT, SNEGSKA (reference sequence). The CDR3 DNA is TGCAGCGGGAGCAATCAAGAGACCCAGTACTTC. It is translated as CSGSNQETQYF.

The chain recombines TRBV6-1 with TRBJ2-7; tentative D call: TRBD2 (5 bases). The germline gives CDR1 MNHNS, CDR2 SASEGT. Trimming pared 6 bases from V and 3 bases from J, leaving 15 bases between. This CDR3 has 14 amino acids. This CDR3 reads CASSRGLLGYEQYF. The CDR3 bases are TGTGCCAGCAGCCGAGGACTTTTGGGCTACGAGCAGTACTTC.

In its sample, this clone was seen once. V usage is TRBV18 and J usage is TRBJ1-5, with D maybe TRBD1 (5 bases). The CDR3 is 13 amino acids. The V end was cut by 4 bases, the J end by 3 bases, with 7 bases between. Germline loops: CDR1 KGHSH, CDR2 LQKENI. The CDR3 protein is CASSRGVNQPQHF. CDR3 nucleotide sequence: TGTGCCAGCTCACGGGGGGTCAATCAGCCCCAGCATTTT.

The J gene is TRBJ1-5, the V gene TRBV6-6; D gene unclear. Germline V gives CDR1 MNHNY, CDR2 SVGAGI (reference sequence). CDR3 length: 15 amino acids. Trimming took off 6 bases at V and 4 bases at J, with 16 bases between the two ends. CDR3 residues: CASRPTESGNQPQHF. In DNA form, the CDR3 reads TGTGCCAGCAGGCCTACTGAGTCGGGGAATCAGCCCCAGCATTTT.

The chain has TRBV5-1 and TRBJ2-3; 9 nucleotides agree with TRBD2. Trimming took 0 bases from V and 0 from J; bases not matched to a gene: 11. Germline CDR1 reads SGHRS; CDR2 reads YFSETQ. This CDR3 is built from 19 residues. The CDR3 DNA reads TGCGCCAGCAGCTTGGTTGGCCTAGCGGGACATACTAGCACAGATACGCAGTATTTT. Translation gives CASSLVGLAGHTSTDTQYF.

In its sample, this clone was seen once. The chain combines TRBV6-2 or TRBV6-3 with TRBJ2-2; 9 bases are a match to TRBD1. The V gene's germline CDR1 is MNHEY and CDR2 SVGEGT. The CDR3 has 16 amino acids. The V segment lost 4 bases and the J segment 8 bases; nucleotides outside the gene matches: 11. The CDR3 here is CASSSYGAGTGGELFF. The CDR3 bases are TGTGCCAGCAGTTCGTACGGTGCCGGGACAGGGGGGGAGCTGTTTTTT.

This chain uses TRBV15 with TRBJ2-1, with D possibly being TRBD2 (6 bases). In germline, CDR1 is LNHNV, CDR2 YYDKDF (reference sequence). The CDR3 is 14 amino acids. Between the trimmed V and J ends, which lost 0 bases and 5 bases, there was a span of 8 bases. The CDR3 DNA sequence: TGTGCCACCAGCAGAGAGGGGGGAGACAATGAGCAGTTCTTC. This encodes CATSREGGDNEQFF.

J is TRBJ2-1 and V is TRBV7-2; the D gene is possibly TRBD2 (5 bases). V was shortened by 2 bases and J by 0 bases, with 8 bases between the two germline ends. CDR1 is SGHTA and CDR2 is FQGNSA in the germline V gene. This CDR3 is 15 amino acids long. The CDR3 reads CASSLSGGSYNEQFF. CDR3 DNA sequence: TGTGCCAGCAGCTTAAGCGGAGGCTCCTACAATGAGCAGTTCTTC.

This rearrangement joins TRBV3-1 (or the pseudogene TRBV3-2) to TRBJ2-4, with TRBD2 as a possible D gene (5 bases). V lost 0 bases, J lost 0 bases, and 9 bases lay in between. This CDR3 has 16 amino acids. Germline-derived CDR1 and CDR2 are LGHDT and YNNKEL (reference sequence). The CDR3 nucleotides are TGTGCCAGCAGCCAAGATGGTGGGAGAGCCAAAAACATTCAGTACTTC. This translates into CASSQDGGRAKNIQYF.

The chain carries TRBV11-2 and TRBJ1-1; tentatively, D is TRBD1 (6 bases). The CDR3 loop spans 14 amino acids. Trimming removed 5 bases at V and 1 base at J, with 11 bases between. Per the germline V gene, CDR1 is SGHAT and CDR2 is FQNNGV. The DNA of the CDR3 is TGTGCCAGCAGCCTACAGGGAACGAACACTGAAGCTTTCTTT. Its translation: CASSLQGTNTEAFF.

The V call is TRBV10-3, the J call TRBJ1-1; TRBD1 matches 7 bases. Trimming removed 10 bases from V and 3 bases from J; junction bases left unmatched: 20. Germline lookup yields CDR1 ENHRY and CDR2 SYGVKD. The CDR3 has 17 amino acids. The CDR3 region has the DNA TGTGCCACCAAGGCGTATCGAGGGCCCCAGGGGGACACTGAAGCTTTCTTT. This codes for CATKAYRGPQGDTEAFF.

The chain couples TRBV11-3 to TRBJ2-5; no clear D gene. The CDR3 covers 14 residues. CDR1 is SGHNT, CDR2 YENEEA, per germline. Trimming stripped 1 base from V and 4 bases from J, with 10 bases between. The CDR3 protein is CASSLVSSRETQYF. In nucleotides, the CDR3 is TGTGCCAGCAGCTTAGTCAGTAGCAGAGAGACCCAGTACTTC.

This sequence joins TRBV9 and TRBJ2-5, with a weak D call TRBD1 (5 bases). This CDR3 has 15 amino acids. The V end was cut by 0 bases, the J end by 4 bases, with 13 bases between. From germline, CDR1 is SGDLS and CDR2 YYNGEE. Written as DNA, the CDR3 is TGTGCCAGCAGCGTAGAATCAGGGTCGGGAGAGACCCAGTACTTC. As protein: CASSVESGSGETQYF.

The rearrangement uses TRBV7-2 and TRBJ2-5, with D perhaps matching TRBD2 (5 bases). The CDR3 is 15 amino acids. Germline CDR1 is SGHTA and CDR2 is FQGNSA. Trimming stripped 7 bases from V and 0 bases from J, with 15 bases between. In nucleotides, the CDR3 is TGTGCCAGCAACTTCCTTGGCGGGTACCAAGAGACCCAGTACTTC. It translates to CASNFLGGYQETQYF.

The chain recombines TRBV30 with TRBJ1-2; D unresolved. This CDR3 has 12 amino acids. V was clipped by 2 bases and J by 1 base, with 5 bases between them. Germline CDR1 is GTSNPN and CDR2 is SVGIG (reference sequence). In DNA, the CDR3 is TGTGCCTGGAGTCCGGGTAACTATGGCTACACCTTC. It specifies CAWSPGNYGYTF.

The chain carries TRBV4-3 and TRBJ2-7; D might be TRBD2 (6 bases). CDR1 LGHNA and CDR2 YSLEER come from the germline V gene. The CDR3 sequence is 15 residues long. V was trimmed by 0 bases and J by 2 bases, leaving 11 bases between them. CDR3 coding DNA: TGCGCCAGCAGCCAAGAAGCTAGCGAGCCCTACGAGCAGTACTTC. Encoded protein: CASSQEASEPYEQYF.

V gene TRBV7-2 combines with J gene TRBJ1-4; no clear D gene. V was clipped by 5 bases and J by 7 bases, with 11 bases between them. The CDR3 contains 13 residues. CDR1 is SGHTA and CDR2 is FQGNSA in the germline V gene. CDR3 residues: CASSSHLSEKLFF. DNA of the CDR3: TGTGCCAGCAGCAGTCATCTCAGTGAAAAACTGTTTTTT.

The DNA for the CDR3 is TGTGCCAGCAGCTTACTAAGCGGGGAACATGAGCAGTTCTTC. Encoded protein: CASSLLSGEHEQFF. V gene TRBV7-2 combines with J gene TRBJ2-1, with TRBD2 matching over 7 bases. The CDR3 sequence is 14 residues long. V shed 2 bases and J 8 bases; nucleotides not matched to a gene: 6. Germline lookup yields CDR1 SGHTA and CDR2 FQGNSA.